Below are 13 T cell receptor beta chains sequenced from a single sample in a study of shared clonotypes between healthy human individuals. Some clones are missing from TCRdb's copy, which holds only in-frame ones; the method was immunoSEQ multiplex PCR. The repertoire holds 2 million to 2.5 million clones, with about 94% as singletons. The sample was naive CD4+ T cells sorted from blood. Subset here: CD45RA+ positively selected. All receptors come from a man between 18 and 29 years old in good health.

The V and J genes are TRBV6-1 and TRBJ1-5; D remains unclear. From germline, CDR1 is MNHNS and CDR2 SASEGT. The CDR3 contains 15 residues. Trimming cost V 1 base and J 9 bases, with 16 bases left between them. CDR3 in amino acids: CASSEGSQSGGPQHF. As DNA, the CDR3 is TGTGCCAGCAGTGAAGGATCACAATCTGGTGGGCCCCAGCATTTT.

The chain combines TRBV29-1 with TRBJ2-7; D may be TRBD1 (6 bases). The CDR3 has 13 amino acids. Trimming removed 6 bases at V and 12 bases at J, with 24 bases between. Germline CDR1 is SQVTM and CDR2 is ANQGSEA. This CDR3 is CSVGEETGSPRYF. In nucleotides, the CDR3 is TGCAGCGTGGGAGAAGAGACAGGATCTCCTCGGTACTTC.

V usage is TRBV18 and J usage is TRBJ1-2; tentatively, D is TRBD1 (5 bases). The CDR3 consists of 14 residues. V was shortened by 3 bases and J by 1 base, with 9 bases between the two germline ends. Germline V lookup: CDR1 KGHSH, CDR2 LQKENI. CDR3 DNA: TGTGCCAGCTCACCTTCAGGGAATAACTATGGCTACACCTTC. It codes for CASSPSGNNYGYTF.

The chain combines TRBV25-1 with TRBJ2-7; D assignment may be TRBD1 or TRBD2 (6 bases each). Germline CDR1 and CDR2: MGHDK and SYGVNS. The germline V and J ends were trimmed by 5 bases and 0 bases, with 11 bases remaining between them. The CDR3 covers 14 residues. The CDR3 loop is CASSKGGSSYEQYF. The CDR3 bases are TGTGCCAGCAGTAAAGGGGGGAGCTCCTACGAGCAGTACTTC.

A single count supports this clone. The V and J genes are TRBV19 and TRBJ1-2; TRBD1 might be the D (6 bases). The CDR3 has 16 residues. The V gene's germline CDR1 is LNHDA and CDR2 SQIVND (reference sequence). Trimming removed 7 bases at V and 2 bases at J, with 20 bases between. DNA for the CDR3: TGTGCCAGTACCGCCCGGATGGGACACAGAAACTATGGCTACACCTTC. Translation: CASTARMGHRNYGYTF.

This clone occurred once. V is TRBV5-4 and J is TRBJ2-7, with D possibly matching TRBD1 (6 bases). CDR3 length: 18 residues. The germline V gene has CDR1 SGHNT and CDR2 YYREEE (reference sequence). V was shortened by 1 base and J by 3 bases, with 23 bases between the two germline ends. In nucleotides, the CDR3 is TGTGCCAGCAGCTTGTACAAAGGGGCCGGGACATCGCTCTACGAGCAGTACTTC. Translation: CASSLYKGAGTSLYEQYF.

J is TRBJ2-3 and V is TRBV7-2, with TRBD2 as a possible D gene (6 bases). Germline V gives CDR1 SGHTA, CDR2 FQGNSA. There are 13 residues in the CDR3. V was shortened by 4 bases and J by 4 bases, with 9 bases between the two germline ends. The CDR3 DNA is TGTGCCAGCAGCTGGGGGGAGCCAGATACGCAGTATTTT. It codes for CASSWGEPDTQYF.

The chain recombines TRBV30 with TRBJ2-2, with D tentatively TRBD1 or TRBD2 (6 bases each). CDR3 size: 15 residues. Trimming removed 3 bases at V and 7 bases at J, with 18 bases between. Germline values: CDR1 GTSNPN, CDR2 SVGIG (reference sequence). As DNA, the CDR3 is TGTGCCTGGAGAAAAACTCAGGGGCGGGACGGGGAGCTGTTTTTT. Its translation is CAWRKTQGRDGELFF.

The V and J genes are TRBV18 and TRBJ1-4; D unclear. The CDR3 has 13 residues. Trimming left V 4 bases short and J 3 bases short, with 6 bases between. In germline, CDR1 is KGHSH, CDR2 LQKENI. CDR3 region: CASSRKANEKLFF. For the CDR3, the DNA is TGTGCCAGCTCACGAAAGGCTAATGAAAAACTGTTTTTT. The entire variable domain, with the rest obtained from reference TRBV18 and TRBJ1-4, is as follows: NAGVMQNPRHLVRRRGQEARLRCSPMKGHSHVYWYRQLPEEGLKFMVYLQKENIIDESGMPKERFSAEFPKEGPSILRIQQVVRGDSAAYFCASSRKANEKLFFGSGTQLSVL.

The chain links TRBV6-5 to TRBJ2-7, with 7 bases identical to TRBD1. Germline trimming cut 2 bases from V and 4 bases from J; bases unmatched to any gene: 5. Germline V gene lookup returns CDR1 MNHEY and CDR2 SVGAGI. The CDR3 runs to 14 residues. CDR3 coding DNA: TGTGCCAGCAGTTACACCCTGGACAGGTACGAGCAGTACTTC. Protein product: CASSYTLDRYEQYF.

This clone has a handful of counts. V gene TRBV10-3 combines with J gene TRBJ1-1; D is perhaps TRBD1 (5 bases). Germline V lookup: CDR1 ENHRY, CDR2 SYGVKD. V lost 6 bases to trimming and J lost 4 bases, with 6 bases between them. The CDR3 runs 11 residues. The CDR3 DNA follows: TGTGCCATCAGGGACATCACTGAAGCTTTCTTT. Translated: CAIRDITEAFF.

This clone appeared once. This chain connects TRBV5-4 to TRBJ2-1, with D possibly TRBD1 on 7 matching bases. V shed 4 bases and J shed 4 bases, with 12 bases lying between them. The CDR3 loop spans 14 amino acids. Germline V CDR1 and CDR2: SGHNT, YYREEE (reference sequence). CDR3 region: CASSPGGQYNEQFF. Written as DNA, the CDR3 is TGTGCCAGCAGCCCCGGGGGACAGTACAATGAGCAGTTCTTC.

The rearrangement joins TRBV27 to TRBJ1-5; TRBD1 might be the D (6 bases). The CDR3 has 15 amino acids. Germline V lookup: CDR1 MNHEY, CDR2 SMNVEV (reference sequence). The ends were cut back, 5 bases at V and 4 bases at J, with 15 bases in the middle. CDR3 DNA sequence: TGTGCCAGCAGTCCTCCCGACAGGTGGAATCAGCCCCAGCATTTT. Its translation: CASSPPDRWNQPQHF.